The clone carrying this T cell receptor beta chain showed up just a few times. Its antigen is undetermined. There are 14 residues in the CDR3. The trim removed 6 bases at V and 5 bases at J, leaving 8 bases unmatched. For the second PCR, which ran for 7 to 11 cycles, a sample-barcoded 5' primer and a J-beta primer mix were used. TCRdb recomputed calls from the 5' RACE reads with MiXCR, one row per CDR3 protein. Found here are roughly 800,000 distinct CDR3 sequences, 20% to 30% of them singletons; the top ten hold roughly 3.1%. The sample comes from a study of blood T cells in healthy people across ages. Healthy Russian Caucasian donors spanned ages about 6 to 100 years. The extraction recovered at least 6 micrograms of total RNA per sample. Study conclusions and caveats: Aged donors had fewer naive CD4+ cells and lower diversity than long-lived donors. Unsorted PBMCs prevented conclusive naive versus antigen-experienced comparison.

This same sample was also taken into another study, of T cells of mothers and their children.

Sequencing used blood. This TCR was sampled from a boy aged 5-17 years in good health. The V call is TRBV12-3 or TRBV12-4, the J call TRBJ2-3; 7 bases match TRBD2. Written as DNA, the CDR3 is TGTGCCAGCAGGCAAGCGGGGTGGAGAGATACGCAGTATTTT. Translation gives CASRQAGWRDTQYF.